The 26 T cell receptor beta chains listed next were all sequenced from one sample in a study of blood T cell repertoires in COVID-19. Only in-frame clones appear in the TCRdb table, and some are missing; sequencing was by immunoSEQ multiplex PCR. Of roughly 88,000 clones in the sample, under 95% were seen once. The specimen was peripheral blood. Source of these receptors: a woman aged 45-65 years in a cohort sampled during active COVID-19.

The CDR3 region is CASSNPTGRYEQYF. For the CDR3, the DNA is TGTGCCAGCAGCAATCCGACAGGTCGGTACGAGCAGTACTTC. The chain links TRBV6-5 to TRBJ2-7, with D possibly TRBD1 on 6 matching bases. The CDR3 has 14 amino acids. The ends were cut back, 6 bases at V and 4 bases at J, with 16 bases in the middle. Germline V gene sequence: CDR1 MNHEY, CDR2 SVGAGI.

V gene TRBV9 combines with J gene TRBJ1-1; D remains ambiguous. The V gene lost 0 bases and the J gene lost 4 bases, with 10 bases spanning the gap. The length of the CDR3 is 14 residues. The germline V gene encodes CDR1 SGDLS and CDR2 YYNGEE. This chain's CDR3 is CASSVVAGPTEAFF. CDR3 coding DNA: TGTGCCAGCAGCGTAGTGGCGGGCCCCACTGAAGCTTTCTTT.

The genes are TRBV5-1 and TRBJ2-2; D possibly corresponds to TRBD1 (6 bases). This CDR3 has 16 amino acids. The germline V gene has CDR1 SGHRS and CDR2 YFSETQ. Trimming removed 4 bases at V and 10 bases at J, with 23 bases between. The CDR3 region has the DNA TGCGCCAGCAGCGAGGACAGCCAAGTCCCAAGTCTGGAGCTGTTTTTT. Residues: CASSEDSQVPSLELFF.

This rearrangement joins TRBV9 to TRBJ2-7, with a tentative D call TRBD1 (5 bases). CDR1 and CDR2 (germline): SGDLS, YYNGEE. This CDR3 is built from 15 residues. The V and J ends lost 0 bases and 2 bases respectively, with 12 bases between them. CDR3 residues: CASSVDPGSAYEQYF. The CDR3 DNA follows: TGTGCCAGCAGCGTAGATCCAGGGTCCGCCTACGAGCAGTACTTC.

The rearrangement joins TRBV21-1 to TRBJ1-6; the table's D call, TRBD1, has no DNA check behind it. TRBV21-1 constitutes a pseudogene. This CDR3 is built from 16 residues. This chain's CDR3 is CASSKGTGQPLSTLHF. The CDR3 nucleotides are TGTGCCAGCAGCAAGGGGACGGGACAGCCCCTTAGTACCCTCCACTTT.

The chain recombines TRBV6-6 with TRBJ2-5; possible D gene TRBD2, 6 bases. The ends were cut back, 6 bases at V and 4 bases at J, with 15 bases in the middle. Germline V CDR1 and CDR2: MNHNY, SVGAGI (reference sequence). There are 14 residues in the CDR3. CDR3 protein: CASSPASDLETQYF. CDR3 DNA: TGTGCCAGCAGCCCCGCTAGCGACCTAGAGACCCAGTACTTC.

This chain connects TRBV23-1 to TRBJ1-5, with 7 nucleotides matching TRBD1. TRBV23-1 is an ORF for which the function is uncertain. The CDR3 loop spans 14 amino acids. Germline trimming cut 4 bases from V and 9 bases from J; bases unmatched to any gene: 9. CDR3 in DNA: TGCGCCAGCAGTCCCTACAGGGGCGGGTGGCCCCAGCATTTT. This encodes CASSPYRGGWPQHF.

The rearrangement uses TRBV25-1 and TRBJ2-3; 10 bases are a match to TRBD2. Germline V CDR1 and CDR2: MGHDK, SYGVNS. The CDR3 contains 15 residues. With V trimmed by 8 bases and J by 3 bases, 8 bases remained unmatched. The CDR3 DNA reads TGTGCCAGCTCCAGCGGGGGGGGCGGAACAGATACGCAGTATTTT. Its protein product is CASSSGGGGTDTQYF.

V and J are TRBV6-5 and TRBJ2-2, with 9 bases aligning to TRBD2. V dropped 7 bases and J dropped 7; count of bases not matched to a gene: 7. CDR3 size: 14 residues. The germline gives CDR1 MNHEY, CDR2 SVGAGI. This chain's CDR3 is CASNPSGNGGELFF. CDR3 bases: TGTGCCAGCAACCCTAGCGGGAACGGCGGGGAGCTGTTTTTT.

The V gene is TRBV6-1, the J gene TRBJ1-2, with D perhaps TRBD1 (5 bases). This CDR3 region has 14 residues. Germline V gene data show CDR1 as MNHNS and CDR2 as SASEGT. V lost 2 bases and J 7 bases, leaving 14 bases between the germline ends. The CDR3: CASSELGGLGGYTF. In nucleotides, the CDR3 is TGTGCCAGCAGTGAACTGGGGGGGTTGGGTGGCTACACCTTC.

The rearrangement joins TRBV12-3 or TRBV12-4 to TRBJ2-1, with unresolved D. Trimming cost V 7 bases and J 2 bases, with 6 bases left between them. The CDR3 is 12 amino acids. The CDR3 here is CASTLTYNEQFF. The CDR3 coding sequence is TGTGCCAGCACCCTAACCTACAATGAGCAGTTCTTC.

The genes are TRBV5-6 and TRBJ1-2, with D uncertain. The V end lost 0 bases, the J end lost 4 bases, and 4 bases lay between the germline ends. The CDR3 sequence is 12 residues long. Germline-derived CDR1 and CDR2 are SGHDT and YYEEEE. The CDR3 protein is CASSLASYGYTF. The CDR3 DNA is TGTGCCAGCAGCTTGGCCAGCTATGGCTACACCTTC.

The CDR3 loop is CASSYRGNNYNEQFF. CDR3 nucleotides: TGTGCCAGCAGTTACCGAGGGAACAACTACAATGAGCAGTTCTTC. This sequence joins TRBV6-5 and TRBJ2-1; D perhaps matches TRBD2 (5 bases). Germline V gene sequence: CDR1 MNHEY, CDR2 SVGAGI. This CDR3 is 15 amino acids long. V lost 2 bases, J lost 3 bases, and 11 bases lay in between.

The rearrangement links TRBV10-3 to TRBJ2-5, with a possible D match to TRBD1 (8 bases). V was clipped by 4 bases and J by 9 bases, with 27 bases between them. The length of the CDR3 is 17 residues. CDR1 is ENHRY and CDR2 is SYGVKD in the germline V gene. The CDR3 nucleotides read TGTGCCATCAGTGGAACAGGGGGGGGTCCTAATCTGCAGGCCCAGTACTTC. Protein sequence: CAISGTGGGPNLQAQYF.

V gene TRBV18 combines with J gene TRBJ1-1, with 7 bases that match TRBD1. This CDR3 has 14 residues. Germline CDR1 and CDR2: KGHSH and LQKENI. V gave up 3 bases and J gave up 7 bases; unmatched junction bases: 8. CDR3 sequence reads: CASSPSTGIIEAFF. The CDR3 nucleotides read TGTGCCAGCTCACCCTCGACAGGGATCATTGAAGCTTTCTTT.

In regard to this clone: The same CDR3 also results from other DNA sequences found in this sample. This chain connects TRBV27 to TRBJ2-3; D not certain. V was pared by 6 bases and J by 6 bases, with 10 bases between. Per germline, CDR1 MNHEY and CDR2 SMNVEV (reference sequence). The CDR3 runs 12 residues. For the CDR3, the DNA is TGTGCCAGCAGCCCCCGAGGTGATACGCAGTATTTT. Its protein is CASSPRGDTQYF.

The chain combines TRBV12-3 or TRBV12-4 with TRBJ2-1; 8 bases match TRBD1. CDR3 size: 12 residues. The junction had 3 bases not matched to a gene; V was cut back by 1 base and J by 13 bases. The CDR3: CASSLGTGIQFF. CDR3 coding DNA: TGTGCCAGCAGTTTAGGGACAGGGATTCAGTTCTTC.

This clone was observed a few times. The rearrangement links TRBV11-2 to TRBJ2-7, with TRBD2 as a possible D gene (6 bases). From germline, CDR1 is SGHAT and CDR2 FQNNGV. This CDR3 region has 14 residues. Between the trimmed V and J ends, which lost 3 bases and 5 bases, there was a span of 14 bases. CDR3 DNA: TGTGCCAGCAGCTTGTGGCGGGGAAAGGACGAGCAGTACTTC. Protein product: CASSLWRGKDEQYF.

V is TRBV2 and J is TRBJ1-5; maybe TRBD1 (6 bases). CDR1 is SNHLY, CDR2 FYNNEI, per germline. Deletions cut 6 bases from V and 7 bases from J, with 13 bases between. The CDR3 sequence is 13 residues long. The CDR3 here is CASSDRLGQPQHF. The DNA of the CDR3 is TGTGCCAGCAGCGACAGGCTGGGGCAGCCCCAGCATTTT.

This chain links TRBV5-1 with TRBJ2-1; TRBD2 aligns across 14 bases. CDR3 length: 16 amino acids. The V gene's germline CDR1 is SGHRS and CDR2 YFSETQ. The V segment lost 3 bases and the J segment 4 bases; nucleotides outside the gene matches: 3. The DNA for the CDR3 is TGCGCCAGCAGCTCCGGGACTAGCGGGGGATACAATGAGCAGTTCTTC. Encoded protein: CASSSGTSGGYNEQFF.

This sequence joins TRBV2 and TRBJ2-3; the match to TRBD2 covers 8 bases. The V segment lost 5 bases and the J segment 3 bases; nucleotides outside the gene matches: 16. Germline loops: CDR1 SNHLY, CDR2 FYNNEI. CDR3 length: 18 residues. The CDR3: CASSRDFSSGGRTDTQYF. The CDR3 DNA sequence: TGTGCCAGCAGTAGGGACTTCAGTTCGGGGGGGAGGACAGATACGCAGTATTTT.

The V gene is TRBV5-1, the J gene TRBJ1-1, with TRBD1 as a possible D gene (5 bases). CDR1 and CDR2 from the germline V gene are SGHRS and YFSETQ. Trimming took off 4 bases at V and 2 bases at J, with 18 bases between the two ends. The CDR3 covers 16 residues. CDR3 protein: CASSPGFAGGNTEAFF. The CDR3 DNA is TGCGCCAGCAGCCCCGGCTTCGCGGGGGGAAACACTGAAGCTTTCTTT. Combining the CDR3 with reference TRBV5-1 and TRBJ1-1 gives the whole variable domain KAGVTQTPRYLIKTRGQQVTLSCSPISGHRSVSWYQQTPGQGLQFLFEYFSETQRNKGNFPGRFSGRQFSNSRSEMNVSTLELGDSALYLCASSPGFAGGNTEAFFGQGTRLTVV.

The chain's CDR3 is CAWSVTRGSYEQYF. The CDR3 nucleotides are TGTGCCTGGAGTGTAACCAGGGGCTCCTACGAGCAGTACTTC. This chain joins TRBV30 and TRBJ2-7, with D possibly matching TRBD1 (6 bases). This CDR3 has 14 amino acids. Between the trimmed V and J ends, which lost 0 bases and 0 bases, there was a span of 9 bases. Germline V gene data show CDR1 as GTSNPN and CDR2 as SVGIG (reference sequence).

V usage is TRBV7-9 and J usage is TRBJ2-3; TRBD1 matches 7 bases. The CDR3 consists of 15 residues. Trimming at V came to 5 bases and at J to 2 bases, leaving 7 bases not matched to a gene. The germline V gene encodes CDR1 SEHNR and CDR2 FQNEAQ (reference sequence). CDR3 amino acids: CASSEGTANTDTQYF. The CDR3 DNA reads TGTGCCAGCAGCGAAGGGACAGCCAACACAGATACGCAGTATTTT.

This clone was seen a handful of times. The CDR3 here is CASSRDGQGEQYF. CDR3 sequence (DNA): TGTGCCAGCAGCCGGGACGGACAGGGAGAGCAGTACTTC. J is TRBJ2-7 and V is TRBV3-1 (or the pseudogene TRBV3-2); the match to TRBD1 covers 8 bases. Per germline, CDR1 LGHDT and CDR2 YNNKEL (reference sequence). The junction had 6 bases not matched to a gene; V was cut back by 4 bases and J by 7 bases. This CDR3 spans 13 amino acids.

This chain links TRBV21-1 with TRBJ2-3; TRBD2 is the table's D call and was not checked against the DNA. TRBV21-1 represents a pseudogene. The CDR3 runs 16 residues. CDR3 DNA: TGTGCCAGCACATCCCCTCCCCGACTACCCTGGGATACGCAGTATTTT. Protein: CASTSPPRLPWDTQYF.